This passage covers 25 T cell receptor beta chains from one sample sequenced in a study of identical twins. TCRdb reprocessed the 5' RACE reads via MiXCR and lists one record per CDR3 protein. Of approximately 500,000 distinct CDR3 sequences in the sample, roughly 15% were seen once. This same sample was also taken into another study, of yellow fever vaccine responses in identical twins.

The sequenced material came from CD4+ T cells sorted from blood. These receptors were collected from a young woman in good health.

J is TRBJ2-7 and V is TRBV5-1; 11 bases fit TRBD2. With V trimmed by 4 bases and J by 7 bases, 13 bases remained unmatched. Germline V CDR1 and CDR2: SGHRS, YFSETQ. The CDR3 totals 16 residues. The CDR3 reads CASSGGTSGPPKEQYF. The DNA of the CDR3 is TGCGCCAGCAGCGGAGGGACTAGCGGACCCCCCAAGGAGCAGTACTTC.

The chain combines TRBV6-1 with TRBJ2-1, with 11 bases identical to TRBD2. V was pared by 5 bases and J by 6 bases, with 6 bases of the junction left unmatched. Per germline, CDR1 MNHNS and CDR2 SASEGT. The CDR3 is made up of 15 amino acids. The CDR3, as DNA: TGTGCCAGCAGTCCGGGACTAGCGGACCTCAATGAGCAGTTCTTC. Translating it yields CASSPGLADLNEQFF.

Only a few counts were recorded for this clonotype. This chain joins TRBV20-1 and TRBJ2-1; perhaps TRBD2 as D (6 bases). The germline gives CDR1 DFQATT, CDR2 SNEGSKA (reference sequence). Trimming cost V 6 bases and J 2 bases, with 14 bases left between them. There are 14 residues in the CDR3. This chain's CDR3 is CSAPLGGTYNEQFF. DNA of the CDR3: TGCAGTGCCCCTCTCGGGGGAACCTACAATGAGCAGTTCTTC.

This rearrangement joins TRBV12-3 or TRBV12-4 to TRBJ2-5; 11 bases are shared with TRBD2. CDR3 length: 16 amino acids. V shed 5 bases and J 7 bases; nucleotides not matched to a gene: 12. CDR3: CASSTALLAGERTQYF. CDR3 bases: TGTGCCAGCAGTACCGCTTTACTAGCGGGAGAGCGGACCCAGTACTTC.

V and J are TRBV18 and TRBJ2-7; D could derive from TRBD1 or TRBD2 (5 bases each). The CDR3 is 14 amino acids. Trimming stripped 3 bases from V and 3 bases from J, with 12 bases between. The germline V gene has CDR1 KGHSH and CDR2 LQKENI. CDR3 amino acids: CASSPPGQLYEQYF. CDR3 coding DNA: TGTGCCAGCTCACCGCCGGGGCAGCTCTACGAGCAGTACTTC.

This CDR3 is CASSLGVPRVEKLFF. DNA for the CDR3: TGTGCCAGCAGCTTAGGGGTTCCCAGGGTTGAAAAACTGTTTTTT. The chain uses TRBV7-2 and TRBJ1-4, with D tentatively TRBD1 (5 bases). Between the trimmed V and J ends, which lost 1 base and 7 bases, there was a span of 13 bases. This CDR3 region has 15 residues. Germline CDR1 is SGHTA and CDR2 is FQGNSA.

CDR3 coding DNA: TGCGCCAGCAGCTTCTTAGCGGGAGCCGGGAGCAATGAGCAGTTCTTC. Translated: CASSFLAGAGSNEQFF. This chain links TRBV5-1 with TRBJ2-1; 9 nucleotides match TRBD2. CDR1 and CDR2 (germline): SGHRS, YFSETQ. V shed 2 bases, J shed 6 bases, and the junction held 9 bases outside the gene matches. The CDR3 sequence is 16 residues long.

This clonotype showed up many times. V usage is TRBV6-5 and J usage is TRBJ2-1, with 11 bases that match TRBD2. The CDR3 covers 14 residues. The trim removed 3 bases at V and 6 bases at J, leaving 1 base unmatched. The germline V gene encodes CDR1 MNHEY and CDR2 SVGAGI. The CDR3 sequence is CASSYGLAGNEQFF. The CDR3, as DNA: TGTGCCAGCAGTTATGGACTAGCGGGCAATGAGCAGTTCTTC.

The V gene is TRBV5-6, the J gene TRBJ2-7, with 11 bases identical to TRBD2. V was pared by 0 bases and J by 0 bases, with 11 bases of the junction left unmatched. The CDR3 consists of 19 residues. CDR1 SGHDT and CDR2 YYEEEE come from the germline V gene. CDR3 coding DNA: TGTGCCAGCAGCTTGGCCTTTGGAGGGGGACTAGCGGCCTCCTACGAGCAGTACGTC. Translation: CASSLAFGGGLAASYEQYV.

The chain is built from TRBV10-3 and TRBJ2-3, with D perhaps TRBD2 (6 bases). V gave up 11 bases and J gave up 2 bases, with 14 bases separating them. This CDR3 has 13 residues. The germline CDR1 and CDR2 sequences are ENHRY and SYGVKD. CDR3 protein: CALRGGATDTQYF. The CDR3 bases are TGTGCCCTCCGGGGCGGGGCCACAGATACGCAGTATTTT.

This clonotype has a count of ten or more. This chain joins TRBV10-2 and TRBJ2-1, with D unresolved. The germline V gene has CDR1 WSHSY and CDR2 SAAADI. Trimming shortened V by 0 bases and J by 11 bases, and 5 bases separated the two germline ends. The CDR3 covers 11 residues. The CDR3 protein is CASSESDKQFF. In DNA form, the CDR3 reads TGCGCCAGCAGTGAGTCGGATAAGCAGTTCTTC.

This chain links TRBV5-5 with TRBJ1-6; no clear D gene. CDR3 length: 14 residues. Germline V lookup: CDR1 SGHKS, CDR2 YYEKEE (reference sequence). Trimming took 3 bases from V and 6 from J, leaving 10 bases between them. The CDR3 coding sequence is TGTGCCAGCAGCTCGGAGTTGGGTAATTCACCCCTCCACTTT. This encodes CASSSELGNSPLHF.

This clonotype was detected many times. This chain connects TRBV12-3 or TRBV12-4 to TRBJ2-5; maybe TRBD2 (6 bases). V was shortened by 6 bases and J by 1 base, with 15 bases between the two germline ends. This CDR3 region has 15 residues. CDR3 sequence: CASSLGWGVQETQYF. CDR3 DNA: TGTGCCAGCAGCCTGGGGTGGGGGGTCCAAGAGACCCAGTACTTC.

This clonotype was found many times. The chain carries TRBV10-3 and TRBJ1-2; weak D call: TRBD1 (6 bases). Per germline, CDR1 ENHRY and CDR2 SYGVKD. The CDR3 length is 16 residues. V shed 3 bases and J shed 1 base, with 15 bases lying between them. The CDR3 loop reads CAISEGGPINNYGYTF. The CDR3 bases are TGTGCCATCAGTGAAGGGGGGCCGATTAATAACTATGGCTACACCTTC.

The CDR3 here is CASSSQLQGATYEQYV. CDR3 nucleotides: TGTGCCAGCAGTTCCCAATTACAGGGGGCTACCTACGAGCAGTACGTC. V is TRBV28 and J is TRBJ2-7; 9 positions match TRBD1. The trim removed 4 bases at V and 2 bases at J, leaving 9 bases unmatched. The germline CDR1 and CDR2 sequences are MDHEN and SYDVKM. This CDR3 has 16 amino acids.

This clonotype turned up a few times. This chain links TRBV4-2 with TRBJ1-3; TRBD1 aligns across 12 bases. Germline loops: CDR1 LGHNA, CDR2 YNFKEQ. The CDR3 is 20 amino acids. J lost 1 base, V lost 4 bases, and 14 bases had no gene match. Here the CDR3 reads CASSPLPGTGGAVSGNTIYF. In DNA form, the CDR3 reads TGTGCCAGCAGCCCGCTCCCCGGGACAGGGGGCGCGGTGTCTGGAAACACCATATATTTT.

This chain joins TRBV12-3 or TRBV12-4 and TRBJ2-7; D not resolved. CDR3 length: 14 amino acids. V was cut by 2 bases and J by 4 bases, with 12 bases left in between. The CDR3 loop reads CASSLFGRRYEQYF. The CDR3 DNA sequence: TGTGCCAGCAGTTTATTTGGCAGGCGGTACGAGCAGTACTTC.

This chain joins TRBV28 and TRBJ1-1; no clear D. The CDR3 is 14 amino acids. V lost 5 bases and J lost 0, with 10 bases in between. Germline loops: CDR1 MDHEN, CDR2 SYDVKM. The CDR3 is CASSKQSLNTEAFF. CDR3 sequence (DNA): TGTGCCAGCAGTAAACAGAGCCTGAACACTGAAGCTTTCTTT.

A single count supports this clonotype. This chain uses TRBV7-9 with TRBJ1-5; no clear D. CDR1 is SEHNR and CDR2 is FQNEAQ in the germline V gene (reference sequence). Deletions cut 3 bases from V and 5 bases from J, with 14 bases between. This CDR3 spans 15 amino acids. CDR3 bases: TGTGCCAGCAGCTTTGGCACAGTGAGTGATCAGCCCCAGCATTTT. Its protein is CASSFGTVSDQPQHF.

This chain links TRBV5-1 with TRBJ1-4; TRBD1 matches 8 bases. Per the germline V gene, CDR1 is SGHRS and CDR2 is YFSETQ. V shed 4 bases, J shed 12 bases, and the junction held 14 bases outside the gene matches. The CDR3 has 15 residues. CDR3 coding DNA: TGCGCCAGCAGCCTACCCGGGACAGGCATCACGGAACTGTTTTTT. Residues: CASSLPGTGITELFF.

Worth noting for this clonotype: The junction departs from germline at one end; a sequencing error may be responsible. In nucleotides, the CDR3 is TGCGCCAGCAGCACCGGGACTACCAACACCGAGGAGCTGTTTTTT. Its translation is CASSTGTTNTEELFF. The chain is built from TRBV5-1 and TRBJ2-2; 7 nucleotides align to TRBD2. The CDR3 spans 15 residues. CDR1 is SGHRS and CDR2 is YFSETQ in the germline V gene.

This clonotype showed up just a few times. This chain joins TRBV15 and TRBJ1-6; 9 bases are shared with TRBD1. The CDR3 spans 16 residues. Germline-derived CDR1 and CDR2 are LNHNV and YYDKDF (reference sequence). V lost 2 bases to trimming and J lost 7 bases; unmatched junction nucleotides: 6. The CDR3, as DNA: TGTGCCACCAGCAGAAAAAGACAGGGGGGGAATTCACCCCTCCACTTT. Translated: CATSRKRQGGNSPLHF.

The chain joins TRBV5-1 to TRBJ2-4, with D unclear. V was cut by 4 bases and J by 5 bases, with 13 bases left in between. Germline V CDR1 and CDR2: SGHRS, YFSETQ. The CDR3 contains 14 residues. CDR3 sequence reads: CASSPPGGQNIQYF. CDR3 sequence (DNA): TGCGCCAGCAGCCCTCCGGGCGGCCAAAACATTCAGTACTTC.

The chain uses TRBV5-5 and TRBJ1-4, with 10 positions matching TRBD1. The germline V gene has CDR1 SGHKS and CDR2 YYEKEE (reference sequence). Trimming removed 0 bases from V and 5 bases from J; junction bases left unmatched: 4. This CDR3 has 16 amino acids. CDR3 in amino acids: CASSLVRTGGNEKLFF. CDR3 nucleotides: TGTGCCAGCAGCTTGGTTAGGACAGGGGGGAATGAAAAACTGTTTTTT.

This clonotype occurred many times. The chain uses TRBV12-3 or TRBV12-4 and TRBJ1-4, with D unclear. The CDR3 is 15 amino acids. V was shortened by 5 bases and J by 4 bases, with 14 bases between the two germline ends. CDR3 protein: CASSPRRAFNEKLFF. The CDR3 bases are TGTGCCAGCAGTCCGAGACGGGCCTTTAATGAAAAACTGTTTTTT.